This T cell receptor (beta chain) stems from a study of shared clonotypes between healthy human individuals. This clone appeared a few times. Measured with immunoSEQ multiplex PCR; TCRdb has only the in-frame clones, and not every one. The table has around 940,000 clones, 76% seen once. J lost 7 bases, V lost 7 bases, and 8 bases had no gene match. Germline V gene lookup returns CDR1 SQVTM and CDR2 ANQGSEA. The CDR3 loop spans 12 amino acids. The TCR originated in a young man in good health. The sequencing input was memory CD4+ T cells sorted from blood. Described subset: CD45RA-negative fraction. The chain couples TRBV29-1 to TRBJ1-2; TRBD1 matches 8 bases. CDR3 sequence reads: CSAAQGAGGYTF. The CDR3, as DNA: TGCAGCGCTGCGCAGGGGGCGGGTGGCTACACCTTC.